This TCR beta chain was identified in a study of blood T cell repertoires in COVID-19. About the study: T cells, B-cell-depleted T cells, or PBMCs provided the cDNA or gDNA that served as material.

In the original workflow: Amplification of reference gene primers provided the estimated nucleated cell counts. Clones were read by immunoSEQ multiplex PCR, and TCRdb kept only the in-frame ones, dropping some. V and J calls and clone size come straight from that table; D and trimming were deduced from the DNA. The sample has about 270,000 clones; 80% to 90% are singletons. In germline, CDR1 is SGHRS, CDR2 YFSETQ. The J segment lost 4 bases and the V segment lost 3 bases, leaving 10 bases of the junction unmatched. CDR3 length: 16 residues. The material sequenced was peripheral blood. This clonotype originated in a woman aged 45-65 years who had recovered from COVID-19. V is TRBV5-1 and J is TRBJ1-2; TRBD1 agrees at 9 bases. The CDR3 spells CASSWDRVGSGYGYTF. The CDR3 DNA sequence: TGCGCCAGCAGCTGGGACAGGGTCGGCTCCGGCTATGGCTACACCTTC. Full variable domain (rest looked up from reference TRBV5-1 and TRBJ1-2): KAGVTQTPRYLIKTRGQQVTLSCSPISGHRSVSWYQQTPGQGLQFLFEYFSETQRNKGNFPGRFSGRQFSNSRSEMNVSTLELGDSALYLCASSWDRVGSGYGYTFGSGTRLTVV.